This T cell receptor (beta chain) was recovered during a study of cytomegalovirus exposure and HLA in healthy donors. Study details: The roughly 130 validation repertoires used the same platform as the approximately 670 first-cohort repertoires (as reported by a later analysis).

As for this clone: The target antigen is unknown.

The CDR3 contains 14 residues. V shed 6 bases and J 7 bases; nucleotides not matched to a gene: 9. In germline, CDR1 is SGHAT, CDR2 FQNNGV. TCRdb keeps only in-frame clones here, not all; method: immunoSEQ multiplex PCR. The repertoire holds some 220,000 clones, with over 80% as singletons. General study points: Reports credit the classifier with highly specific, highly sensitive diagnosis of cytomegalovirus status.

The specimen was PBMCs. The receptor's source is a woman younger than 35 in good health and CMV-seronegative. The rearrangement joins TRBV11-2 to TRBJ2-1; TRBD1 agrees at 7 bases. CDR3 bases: TGTGCCAGCAGGCCCAGGGGGTACGGGAATGAGCAGTTCTTC. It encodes CASRPRGYGNEQFF.